A selection of T cell receptor beta chains follows, all from one sample in a study of blood T cells in healthy people across ages. TCRdb recomputed calls from the 5' RACE reads with MiXCR, one row per CDR3 protein. The sample holds roughly 860,000 distinct CDR3 sequences; approximately 65% are singletons and the top ten take 25% to 35%. Sequencing input: blood. The source is a man aged 30-40 years in good health. CDR3s include the opening cysteine and the closing phenylalanine or tryptophan. Each record gives: V gene, clone size, D gene, CDR3 length, J gene, CDR3 protein, CDR3 DNA. D genes are given only for firm matches. Not all rows give a size; the values are once, few, many and, for expanded clones, a class.

v_gene: TRBV4-3; abundance: .; d_gene: .; len: 16; j_gene: TRBJ2-1; CDR3aa: CASSPTGLGYDNEQFF; CDR3nt: TGCGCCAGCAGCCCAACAGGGCTGGGTTATGACAATGAGCAGTTCTTC
v_gene: TRBV4-1; abundance: .; d_gene: TRBD1; len: 16; j_gene: TRBJ2-2; CDR3aa: CASSPGRGRDTGELFF; CDR3nt: TGCGCCAGCAGCCCCGGAAGGGGGCGCGACACCGGGGAGCTGTTTTTT
v_gene: TRBV29-1; abundance: .; d_gene: TRBD1; len: 14; j_gene: TRBJ2-7; CDR3aa: CSVDLGTGLYEQYF; CDR3nt: TGCAGCGTTGATCTCGGGACAGGGTTATACGAGCAGTACTTC
v_gene: TRBV6-2/TRBV6-3; abundance: .; d_gene: TRBD1; len: 16; j_gene: TRBJ1-6; CDR3aa: CASSSTDRGSWSPLHF; CDR3nt: TGTGCCAGCAGTTCAACGGACAGGGGTTCGTGGTCACCCCTCCACTTT
v_gene: TRBV12-3/TRBV12-4; abundance: .; d_gene: .; len: 15; j_gene: TRBJ2-3; CDR3aa: CASSLERAITDTQYF; CDR3nt: TGTGCCAGCAGTTTAGAACGAGCCATCACAGATACGCAGTATTTT
v_gene: TRBV29-1; abundance: few; d_gene: .; len: 12; j_gene: TRBJ2-7; CDR3aa: CSVVGGGYEQYF; CDR3nt: TGCAGCGTTGTTGGGGGTGGGTACGAGCAGTACTTC
v_gene: TRBV3-1; abundance: .; d_gene: TRBD2; len: 16; j_gene: TRBJ2-5; CDR3aa: CASSQASGGSGETQYF; CDR3nt: TGTGCCAGCAGCCAAGCTAGCGGGGGGTCGGGTGAGACCCAGTACTTC
v_gene: TRBV28; abundance: .; d_gene: .; len: 17; j_gene: TRBJ2-3; CDR3aa: CASSLGRQGPPADTQYF; CDR3nt: TGTGCCAGCAGTTTGGGGAGGCAGGGGCCGCCGGCGGATACGCAGTATTTT
v_gene: TRBV6-4; abundance: many; d_gene: .; len: 13; j_gene: TRBJ2-1; CDR3aa: CASSGDSNNEQFF; CDR3nt: TGTGCCAGCAGCGGGGACTCCAACAATGAGCAGTTCTTC
v_gene: TRBV7-9; abundance: .; d_gene: TRBD2; len: 19; j_gene: TRBJ2-7; CDR3aa: CASSPRGPSGGTFSYEQYF; CDR3nt: TGTGCCAGCAGCCCCAGGGGACCTAGCGGGGGGACCTTCTCCTACGAGCAGTACTTC
v_gene: TRBV7-2; abundance: .; d_gene: TRBD1; len: 17; j_gene: TRBJ2-6; CDR3aa: CASSYGTGGGGANVLTF; CDR3nt: TGTGCCAGCAGCTATGGGACAGGTGGTGGGGGGGCCAACGTCCTGACTTTC
v_gene: TRBV9; abundance: .; d_gene: TRBD2; len: 14; j_gene: TRBJ2-5; CDR3aa: CASSGSGGGETQYF; CDR3nt: TGTGCCAGCAGCGGTAGCGGGGGAGGAGAGACCCAGTACTTC
v_gene: TRBV20-1; abundance: .; d_gene: .; len: 11; j_gene: TRBJ1-2; CDR3aa: CSAREGAAYTF; CDR3nt: TGCAGTGCTAGAGAGGGGGCAGCCTACACCTTC
v_gene: TRBV28; abundance: .; d_gene: .; len: 13; j_gene: TRBJ2-7; CDR3aa: CASSFSTTYEQYF; CDR3nt: TGTGCCAGCAGTTTCTCCACCACCTACGAGCAGTACTTC
v_gene: TRBV2; abundance: .; d_gene: TRBD1; len: 14; j_gene: TRBJ2-7; CDR3aa: CASSEGTGGFEQYF; CDR3nt: TGTGCCAGCAGTGAAGGGACAGGGGGATTCGAGCAGTACTTC
v_gene: TRBV10-3; abundance: .; d_gene: TRBD1; len: 14; j_gene: TRBJ2-3; CDR3aa: CAISEPGQGDTQYF; CDR3nt: TGTGCCATCAGTGAGCCGGGACAGGGGGATACGCAGTATTTT
v_gene: TRBV7-6; abundance: .; d_gene: TRBD1; len: 17; j_gene: TRBJ2-5; CDR3aa: CASSPVVSGQGGETQYF; CDR3nt: TGTGCCAGCAGCCCCGTAGTCTCGGGACAGGGAGGGGAGACCCAGTACTTC
v_gene: TRBV7-3; abundance: once; d_gene: .; len: 16; j_gene: TRBJ2-1; CDR3aa: CASSLAGRVPYNEQFF; CDR3nt: TGTGCCAGCAGCTTAGCTGGAAGGGTTCCCTACAATGAGCAGTTCTTC
v_gene: TRBV10-3; abundance: few; d_gene: .; len: 11; j_gene: TRBJ2-5; CDR3aa: CATEGEETQYF; CDR3nt: TGTGCCACCGAGGGGGAAGAGACCCAGTACTTC
v_gene: TRBV27; abundance: .; d_gene: .; len: 14; j_gene: TRBJ2-1; CDR3aa: CASSSGRGNNEQFF; CDR3nt: TGTGCCAGCAGTTCTGGGCGGGGAAACAATGAGCAGTTCTTC
v_gene: TRBV4-1; abundance: .; d_gene: TRBD1; len: 18; j_gene: TRBJ2-1; CDR3aa: CASSQVWAGQGSYNEQFF; CDR3nt: TGCGCCAGCAGCCAAGTCTGGGCGGGACAGGGCTCCTACAATGAGCAGTTCTTC
v_gene: TRBV2; abundance: .; d_gene: TRBD2; len: 15; j_gene: TRBJ2-5; CDR3aa: CASSRLAGYRETQYF; CDR3nt: TGTGCCAGCAGCAGACTAGCGGGGTATCGGGAGACCCAGTACTTC
v_gene: TRBV10-3; abundance: .; d_gene: .; len: 14; j_gene: TRBJ1-1; CDR3aa: CAISGGSSYTEAFF; CDR3nt: TGTGCCATCAGTGGCGGTAGTTCCTACACTGAAGCTTTCTTT
v_gene: TRBV7-3; abundance: .; d_gene: .; len: 15; j_gene: TRBJ2-5; CDR3aa: CASSLMGRTQETQYF; CDR3nt: TGTGCCAGCAGCCTCATGGGGCGGACTCAGGAGACCCAGTACTTC
v_gene: TRBV20-1; abundance: .; d_gene: TRBD1; len: 18; j_gene: TRBJ1-6; CDR3aa: CSARGELRLGQVVSPLHF; CDR3nt: TGCAGTGCTAGAGGGGAGCTTCGATTGGGACAGGTTGTTTCACCCCTCCACTTT
v_gene: TRBV18; abundance: many; d_gene: .; len: 16; j_gene: TRBJ2-7; CDR3aa: CASSPSPGRGSYEQYF; CDR3nt: TGTGCCAGCTCACCAAGCCCAGGCAGGGGATCCTACGAGCAGTACTTC
v_gene: TRBV19; abundance: .; d_gene: .; len: 13; j_gene: TRBJ1-2; CDR3aa: CASSWGIYYGYTF; CDR3nt: TGTGCCAGTAGCTGGGGGATTTACTATGGCTACACCTTC